Sequencing of this T cell receptor (beta chain) was carried out in a study of shared clonotypes between healthy human individuals. The CDR3 has 16 residues. Looked up from germline, CDR1 is SGHNT and CDR2 is YENEEA. Trimming took 5 bases from V and 0 from J; bases not matched to a gene: 4. The sample holds many counts of this clone. Generated by immunoSEQ multiplex PCR, the TCRdb table keeps only in-frame clones and is missing some. This sample has 780,000 or so clones, with roughly 72% found just once. The V call is TRBV11-3, the J call TRBJ2-2, with 9 bases that match TRBD2. The source is a woman aged 30 to 39 in good health. Sequencing input: memory CD4+ T cells sorted from blood. Noted subset: CD45RA-negative fraction. The CDR3 coding sequence is TGTGCCAGCAGCGACAGACTAGCGGCGAACACCGGGGAGCTGTTTTTT. This gives the protein CASSDRLAANTGELFF.